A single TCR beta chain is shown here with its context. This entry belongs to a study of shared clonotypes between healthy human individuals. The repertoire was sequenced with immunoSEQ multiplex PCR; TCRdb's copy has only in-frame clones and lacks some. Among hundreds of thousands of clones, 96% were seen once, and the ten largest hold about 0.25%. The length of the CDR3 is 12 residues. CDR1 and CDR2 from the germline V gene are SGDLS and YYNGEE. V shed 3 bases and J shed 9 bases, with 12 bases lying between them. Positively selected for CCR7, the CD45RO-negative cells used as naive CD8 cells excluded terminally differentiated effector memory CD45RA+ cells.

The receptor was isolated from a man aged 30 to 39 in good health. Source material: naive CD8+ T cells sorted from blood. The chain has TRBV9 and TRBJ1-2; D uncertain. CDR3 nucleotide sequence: TGTGCCAGCAGCGGACCCGGGAAAAGCTACACCTTC. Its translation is CASSGPGKSYTF.